The next 9 T cell receptor beta chains were all read from a single sample in a study of response to subunit inactivated influenza vaccine. TCRdb passed the RT-PCR reads through MiXCR, listing each CDR3 protein once. The sample holds more than 400,000 distinct CDR3 sequences, less than 7.5% seen once. Sequences were derived from PBMCs from blood, sampled less than 30 months after vaccination. All receptors come from a man aged 50 to 69 who received an inactivated influenza vaccine.

The J gene is TRBJ2-3, the V gene TRBV20-1; D remains ambiguous. The CDR3 has 13 amino acids. The V gene lost 5 bases and the J gene lost 6 bases, with 15 bases spanning the gap. The germline V gene encodes CDR1 DFQATT and CDR2 SNEGSKA (reference sequence). The CDR3 nucleotides read TGCAGTGCTGGCCCCTCGACCCCGGATACGCAGTATTTT. As protein: CSAGPSTPDTQYF.

The rearrangement links TRBV6-1 to TRBJ1-6, with D perhaps TRBD1 (6 bases). V lost 8 bases, J lost 0 bases, and 14 bases lay in between. The germline V gene has CDR1 MNHNS and CDR2 SASEGT. The CDR3 has 16 amino acids. The CDR3 bases are TGTGCCAGCGGTCCGGACAGTGTCTCCTATAATTCACCCCTCCACTTT. Translation: CASGPDSVSYNSPLHF.

This sequence joins TRBV7-2 and TRBJ2-2; D is perhaps TRBD1 or TRBD2 (5 bases each). V dropped 6 bases and J dropped 4 bases, with 18 bases sitting between them. CDR1 is SGHTA and CDR2 is FQGNSA in the germline V gene. This CDR3 has 16 amino acids. DNA for the CDR3: TGTGCCAGCAGGGCCCCCGGGACGGCGGGCACCGGGGAGCTGTTTTTT. The encoded protein is CASRAPGTAGTGELFF.

This clonotype was seen many times. The gene calls are TRBV12-3 or TRBV12-4 and TRBJ1-1; D is uncertain. This CDR3 contains 15 residues. V was clipped by 7 bases and J by 1 base, with 16 bases between them. The CDR3 here is CASKQSRSRNTEAFF. DNA for the CDR3: TGTGCCAGCAAGCAGTCCAGGAGCAGGAACACTGAAGCTTTCTTT.

V and J are TRBV30 and TRBJ2-4; 9 bases line up with TRBD1. V lost 4 bases to trimming and J lost 2 bases; unmatched junction nucleotides: 6. Per germline, CDR1 GTSNPN and CDR2 SVGIG (reference sequence). This CDR3 has 15 amino acids. The CDR3 reads CAWISGQGSKNIQYF. In DNA, the CDR3 is TGTGCCTGGATTTCCGGACAGGGGTCCAAAAACATTCAGTACTTC.

This clonotype was seen a few times. The chain is built from TRBV20-1 and TRBJ2-7; the match to TRBD1 covers 11 bases. Germline CDR1 and CDR2: DFQATT and SNEGSKA (reference sequence). CDR3 length: 15 residues. Losses at the gene ends were 6 bases for V and 6 bases for J; bases not matched to a gene: 13. As DNA, the CDR3 is TGCAGTGCACCCAAACCCGGGACAGGGGGGTCCGAGCAGTACTTC. Amino acids: CSAPKPGTGGSEQYF.

This clonotype was recorded a few times. In DNA form, the CDR3 reads TGTGCCAGCAGCTTAACCGGGACAGGGGGCCCGAAAGCTTTCTTT. The encoded protein is CASSLTGTGGPKAFF. This chain joins TRBV7-8 and TRBJ1-1; 12 bases agree with TRBD1. This CDR3 is built from 15 residues. The V gene's germline CDR1 is SGHVS and CDR2 FQNEAQ. The V gene end was trimmed by 2 bases and the J gene end by 9 bases; junction bases not matched to a gene: 7.

The V and J genes are TRBV10-3 and TRBJ1-1, with 8 bases identical to TRBD1. With 6 bases clipped from V and 1 base from J, the junction kept 4 bases outside the gene matches. This CDR3 region has 14 residues. Looked up from germline, CDR1 is ENHRY and CDR2 is SYGVKD. The CDR3 DNA is TGTGCCATCAGGACGACAGGGGAGAACACTGAAGCTTTCTTT. Translation gives CAIRTTGENTEAFF.

This clonotype was detected a few times. The CDR3 DNA follows: TGTGCCACCAGTGAGAGGACTAGCGGGACCGCAGATACGCAGTATTTT. Residues: CATSERTSGTADTQYF. The genes are TRBV24-1 and TRBJ2-3; TRBD2 agrees at 12 bases. Germline CDR1 reads KGHDR; CDR2 reads SFDVKD. V lost 4 bases, J lost 4 bases, and 5 bases stayed unmatched. There are 16 residues in the CDR3.